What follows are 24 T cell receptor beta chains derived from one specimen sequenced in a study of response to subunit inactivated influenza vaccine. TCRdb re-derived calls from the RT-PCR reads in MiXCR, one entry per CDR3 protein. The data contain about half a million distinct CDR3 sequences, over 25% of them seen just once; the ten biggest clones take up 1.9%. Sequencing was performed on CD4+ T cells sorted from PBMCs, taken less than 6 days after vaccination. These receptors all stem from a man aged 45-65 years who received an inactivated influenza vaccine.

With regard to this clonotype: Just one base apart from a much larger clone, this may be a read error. The CDR3 bases are TGTGCCAGCAGCGGACAGGTTGCAGATACGCAGTATTTT. Translated: CASSGQVADTQYF. V is TRBV11-2 and J is TRBJ2-3; 7 positions agree with TRBD1. Germline V gene data show CDR1 as SGHAT and CDR2 as FQNNGV. The V segment lost 5 bases and the J segment 4 bases; nucleotides outside the gene matches: 3. The CDR3 is 13 residues long.

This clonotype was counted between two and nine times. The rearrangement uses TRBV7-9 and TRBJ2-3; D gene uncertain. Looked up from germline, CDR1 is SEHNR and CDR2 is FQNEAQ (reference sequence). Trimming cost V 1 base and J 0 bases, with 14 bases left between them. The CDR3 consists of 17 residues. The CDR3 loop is CASSLESRQTSTDTQYF. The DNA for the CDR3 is TGTGCCAGCAGCTTAGAGTCGCGCCAGACTAGCACAGATACGCAGTATTTT.

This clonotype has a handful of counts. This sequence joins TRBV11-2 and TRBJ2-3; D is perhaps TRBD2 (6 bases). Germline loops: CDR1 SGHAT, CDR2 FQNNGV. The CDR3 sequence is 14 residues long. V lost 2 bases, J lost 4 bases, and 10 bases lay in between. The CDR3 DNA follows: TGTGCCAGCAGCTTACTGGGAGGAGCAGATACGCAGTATTTT. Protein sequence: CASSLLGGADTQYF.

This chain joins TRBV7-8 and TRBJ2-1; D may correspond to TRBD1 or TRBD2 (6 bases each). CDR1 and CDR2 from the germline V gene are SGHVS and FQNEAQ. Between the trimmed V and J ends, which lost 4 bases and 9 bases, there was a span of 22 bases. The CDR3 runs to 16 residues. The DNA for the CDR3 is TGTGCCAGCAGCTCCCTGGGGGGTAATATAGGGGGTGAGCAGTTCTTC. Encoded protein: CASSSLGGNIGGEQFF.

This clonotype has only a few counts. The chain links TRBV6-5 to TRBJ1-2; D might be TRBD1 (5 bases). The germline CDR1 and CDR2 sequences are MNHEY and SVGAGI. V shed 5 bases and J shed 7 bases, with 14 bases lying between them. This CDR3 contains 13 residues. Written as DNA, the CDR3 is TGTGCCAGCAGTATACAGGCGCTGGGTGGCTACACCTTC. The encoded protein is CASSIQALGGYTF.

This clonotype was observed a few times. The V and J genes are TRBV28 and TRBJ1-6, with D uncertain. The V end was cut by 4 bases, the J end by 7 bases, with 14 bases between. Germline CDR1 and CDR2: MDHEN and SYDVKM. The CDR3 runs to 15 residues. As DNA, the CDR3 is TGTGCCAGCAGTTGGACCGCCGGAGGAAATTCACCCCTCCACTTT. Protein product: CASSWTAGGNSPLHF.

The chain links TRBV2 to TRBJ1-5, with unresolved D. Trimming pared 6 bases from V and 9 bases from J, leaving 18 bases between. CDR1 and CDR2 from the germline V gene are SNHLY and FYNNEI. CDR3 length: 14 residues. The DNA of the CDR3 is TGTGCCAGCAGCAAAGCCCAGGTCCCTTGGCCCCAGCATTTT. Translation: CASSKAQVPWPQHF.

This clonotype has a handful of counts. The CDR3 region is CSVDLGGTEAFF. In nucleotides, the CDR3 is TGCAGCGTTGATTTGGGTGGGACTGAAGCTTTCTTT. V is TRBV29-1 and J is TRBJ1-1; no clear D. Trimming pared 3 bases from V and 5 bases from J, leaving 10 bases between. The germline V gene has CDR1 SQVTM and CDR2 ANQGSEA. The CDR3 sequence is 12 residues long.

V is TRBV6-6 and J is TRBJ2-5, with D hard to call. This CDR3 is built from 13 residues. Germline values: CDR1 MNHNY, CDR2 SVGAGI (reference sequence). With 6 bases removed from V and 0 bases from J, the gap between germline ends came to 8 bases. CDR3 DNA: TGTGCCAGCAGCGATCAGTACCAAGAGACCCAGTACTTC. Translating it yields CASSDQYQETQYF.

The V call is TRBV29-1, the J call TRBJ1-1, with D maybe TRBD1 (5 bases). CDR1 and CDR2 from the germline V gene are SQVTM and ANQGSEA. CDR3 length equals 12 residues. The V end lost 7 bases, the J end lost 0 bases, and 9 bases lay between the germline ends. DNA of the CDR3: TGCAGCGGCAGGGACCTGAACACTGAAGCTTTCTTT. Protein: CSGRDLNTEAFF.

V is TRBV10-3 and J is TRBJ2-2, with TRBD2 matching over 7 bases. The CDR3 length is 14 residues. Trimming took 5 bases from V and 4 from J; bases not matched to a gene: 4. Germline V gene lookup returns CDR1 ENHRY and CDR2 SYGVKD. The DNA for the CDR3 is TGTGCCATCAGTCTAGCGGACGCCACCGGGGAGCTGTTTTTT. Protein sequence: CAISLADATGELFF.

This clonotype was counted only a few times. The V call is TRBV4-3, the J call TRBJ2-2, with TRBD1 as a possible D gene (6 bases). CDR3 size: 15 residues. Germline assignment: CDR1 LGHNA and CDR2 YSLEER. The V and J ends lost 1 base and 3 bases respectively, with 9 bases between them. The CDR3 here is CASSQVRGYTGELFF. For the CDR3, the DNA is TGCGCCAGCAGCCAAGTCAGGGGTTACACCGGGGAGCTGTTTTTT.

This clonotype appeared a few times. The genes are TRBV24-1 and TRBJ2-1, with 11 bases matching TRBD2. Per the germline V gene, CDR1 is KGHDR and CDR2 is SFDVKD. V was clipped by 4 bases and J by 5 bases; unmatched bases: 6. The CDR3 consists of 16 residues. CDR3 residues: CATSDVTSGKDNEQFF. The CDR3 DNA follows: TGTGCCACCAGTGACGTGACTAGCGGGAAGGACAATGAGCAGTTCTTC.

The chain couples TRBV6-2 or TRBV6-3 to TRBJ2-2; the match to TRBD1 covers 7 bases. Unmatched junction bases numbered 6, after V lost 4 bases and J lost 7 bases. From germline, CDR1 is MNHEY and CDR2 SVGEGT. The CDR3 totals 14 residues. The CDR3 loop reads CASSLNHRGGELFF. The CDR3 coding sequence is TGTGCCAGCAGTTTAAATCACAGGGGCGGGGAGCTGTTTTTT.

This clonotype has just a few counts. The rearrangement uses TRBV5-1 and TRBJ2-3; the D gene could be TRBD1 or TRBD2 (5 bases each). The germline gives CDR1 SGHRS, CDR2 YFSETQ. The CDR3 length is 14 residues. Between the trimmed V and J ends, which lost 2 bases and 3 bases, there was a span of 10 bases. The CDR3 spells CASSFQGETDTQYF. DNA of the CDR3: TGCGCCAGCAGCTTCCAGGGAGAGACAGATACGCAGTATTTT.

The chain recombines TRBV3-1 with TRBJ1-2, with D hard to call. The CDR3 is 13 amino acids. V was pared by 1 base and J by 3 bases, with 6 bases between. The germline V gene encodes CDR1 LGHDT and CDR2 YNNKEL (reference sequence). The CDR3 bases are TGTGCCAGCAGCCAAGTCCCCGACTATGGCTACACCTTC. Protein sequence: CASSQVPDYGYTF.

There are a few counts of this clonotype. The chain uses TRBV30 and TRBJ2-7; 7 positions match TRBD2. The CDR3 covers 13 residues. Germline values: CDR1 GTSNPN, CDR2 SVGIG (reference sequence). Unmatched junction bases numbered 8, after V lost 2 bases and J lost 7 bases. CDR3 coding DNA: TGTGCCTGGAGTCGGGGGGACTCGGGGGAGCAGTACTTC. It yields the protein CAWSRGDSGEQYF.

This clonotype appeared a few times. CDR3: CSARLGGAYEQYF. The CDR3 nucleotides are TGCAGTGCTAGACTCGGGGGGGCCTACGAGCAGTACTTC. The chain employs TRBV20-1 and TRBJ2-7, with 8 bases fitting TRBD2. The CDR3 totals 13 residues. Germline CDR1 DFQATT, CDR2 SNEGSKA (reference sequence). Trimming removed 2 bases from V and 2 bases from J; junction bases left unmatched: 2.

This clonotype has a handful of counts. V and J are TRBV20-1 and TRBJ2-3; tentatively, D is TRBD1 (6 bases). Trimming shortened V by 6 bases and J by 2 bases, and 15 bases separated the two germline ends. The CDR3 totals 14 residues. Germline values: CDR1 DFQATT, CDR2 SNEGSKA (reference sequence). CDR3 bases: TGCAGTGCCGCTCCGGGACAACACACAGATACGCAGTATTTT. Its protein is CSAAPGQHTDTQYF.

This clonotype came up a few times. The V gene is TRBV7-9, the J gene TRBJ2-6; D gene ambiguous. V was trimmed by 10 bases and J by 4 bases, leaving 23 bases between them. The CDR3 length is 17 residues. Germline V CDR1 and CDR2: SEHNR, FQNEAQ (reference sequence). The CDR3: CATRLGNTFWGANVLTF. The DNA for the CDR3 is TGTGCCACCCGCCTTGGAAACACCTTCTGGGGGGCCAACGTCCTGACTTTC.

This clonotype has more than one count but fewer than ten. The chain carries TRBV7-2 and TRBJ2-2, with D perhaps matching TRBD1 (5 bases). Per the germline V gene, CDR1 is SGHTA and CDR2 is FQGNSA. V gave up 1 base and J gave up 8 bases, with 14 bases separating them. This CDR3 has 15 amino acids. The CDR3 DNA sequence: TGTGCCAGCAGCTTAGAAGGCAGGGTCAAGGGGGAGCTGTTTTTT. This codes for CASSLEGRVKGELFF.

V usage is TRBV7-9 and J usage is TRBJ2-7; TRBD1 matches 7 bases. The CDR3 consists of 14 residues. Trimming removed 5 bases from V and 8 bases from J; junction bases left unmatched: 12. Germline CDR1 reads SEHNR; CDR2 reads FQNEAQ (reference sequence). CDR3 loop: CASSPFTGDLQQYF. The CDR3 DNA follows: TGTGCCAGCAGCCCTTTTACAGGGGACCTACAGCAGTACTTC.

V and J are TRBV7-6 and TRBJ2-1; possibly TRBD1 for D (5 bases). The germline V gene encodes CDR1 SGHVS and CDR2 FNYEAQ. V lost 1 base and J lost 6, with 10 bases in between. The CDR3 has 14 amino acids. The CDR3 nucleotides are TGTGCCAGCAGCTTAGAGAGACAGTTCAATGAGCAGTTCTTC. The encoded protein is CASSLERQFNEQFF.

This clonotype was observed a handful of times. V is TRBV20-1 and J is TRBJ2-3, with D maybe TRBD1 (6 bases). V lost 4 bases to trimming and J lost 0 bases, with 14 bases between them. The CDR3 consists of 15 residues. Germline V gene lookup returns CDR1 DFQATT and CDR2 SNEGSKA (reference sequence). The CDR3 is CSAKTGESSTDTQYF. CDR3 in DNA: TGCAGTGCTAAGACAGGAGAATCTAGCACAGATACGCAGTATTTT.